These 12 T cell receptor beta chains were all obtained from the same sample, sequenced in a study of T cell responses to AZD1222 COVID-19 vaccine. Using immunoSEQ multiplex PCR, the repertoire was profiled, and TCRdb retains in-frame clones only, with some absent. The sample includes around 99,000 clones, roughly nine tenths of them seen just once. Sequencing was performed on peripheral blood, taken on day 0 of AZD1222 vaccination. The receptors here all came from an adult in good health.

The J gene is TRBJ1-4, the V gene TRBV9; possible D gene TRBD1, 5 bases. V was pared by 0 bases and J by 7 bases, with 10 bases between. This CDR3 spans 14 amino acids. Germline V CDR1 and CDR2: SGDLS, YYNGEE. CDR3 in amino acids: CASSVGGAREKLFF. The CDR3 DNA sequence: TGTGCCAGCAGCGTAGGTGGGGCGCGTGAAAAACTGTTTTTT.

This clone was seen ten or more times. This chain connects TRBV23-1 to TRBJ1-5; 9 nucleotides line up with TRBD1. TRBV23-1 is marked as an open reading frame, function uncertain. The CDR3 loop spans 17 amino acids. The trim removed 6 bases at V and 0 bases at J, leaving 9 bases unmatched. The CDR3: CASRGLGQGISNQPQHF. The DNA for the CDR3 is TGCGCCAGCAGAGGGTTGGGACAGGGCATTAGCAATCAGCCCCAGCATTTT.

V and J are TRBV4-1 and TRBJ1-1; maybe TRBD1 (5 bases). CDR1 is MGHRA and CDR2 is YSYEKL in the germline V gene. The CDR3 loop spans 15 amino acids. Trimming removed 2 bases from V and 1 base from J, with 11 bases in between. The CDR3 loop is CASSQRGLSNTEAFF. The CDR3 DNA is TGCGCCAGCAGCCAAAGGGGCCTCTCGAACACTGAAGCTTTCTTT.

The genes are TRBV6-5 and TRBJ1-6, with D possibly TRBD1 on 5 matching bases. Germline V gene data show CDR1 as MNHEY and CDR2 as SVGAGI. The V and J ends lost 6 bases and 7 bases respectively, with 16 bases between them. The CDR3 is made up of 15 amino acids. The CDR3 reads CASSHSRDANSPLHF. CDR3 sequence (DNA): TGTGCCAGCAGCCACAGCCGGGACGCAAATTCACCCCTCCACTTT.

CDR3 amino acids: CASSAEVRAAPKNIQYF. The CDR3 coding sequence is TGCGCCAGCAGCGCCGAGGTGCGGGCCGCGCCCAAAAACATTCAGTACTTC. This chain uses TRBV5-1 with TRBJ2-4; perhaps TRBD2 as D (5 bases). Trimming left V 4 bases short and J 2 bases short, with 19 bases between. The V gene's germline CDR1 is SGHRS and CDR2 YFSETQ. CDR3 length: 17 amino acids.

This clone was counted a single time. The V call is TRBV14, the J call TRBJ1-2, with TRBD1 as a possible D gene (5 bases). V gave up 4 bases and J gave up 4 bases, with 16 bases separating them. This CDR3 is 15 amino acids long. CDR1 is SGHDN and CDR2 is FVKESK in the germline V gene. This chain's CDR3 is CASSPQSQRGYGYTF. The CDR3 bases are TGTGCCAGCAGCCCTCAATCTCAAAGGGGCTATGGCTACACCTTC.

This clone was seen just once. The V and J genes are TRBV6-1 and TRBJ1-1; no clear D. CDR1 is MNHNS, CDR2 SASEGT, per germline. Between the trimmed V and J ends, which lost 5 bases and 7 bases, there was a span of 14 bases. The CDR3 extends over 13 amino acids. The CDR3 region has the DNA TGTGCCAGCAGTACCGCGGGAGGTCTTGAAGCTTTCTTT. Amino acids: CASSTAGGLEAFF.

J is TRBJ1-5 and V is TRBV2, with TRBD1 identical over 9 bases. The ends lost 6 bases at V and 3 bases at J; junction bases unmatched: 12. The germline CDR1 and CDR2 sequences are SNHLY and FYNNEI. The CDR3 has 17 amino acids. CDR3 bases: TGTGCCAGCAGAACAACGACAGGGGGGATGGCCAATCAGCCCCAGCATTTT. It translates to CASRTTTGGMANQPQHF.

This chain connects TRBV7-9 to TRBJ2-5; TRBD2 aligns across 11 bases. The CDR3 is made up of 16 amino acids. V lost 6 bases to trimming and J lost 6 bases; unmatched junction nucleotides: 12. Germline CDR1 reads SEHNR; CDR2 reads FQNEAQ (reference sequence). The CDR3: CASRPTLAGGSKTQYF. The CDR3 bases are TGTGCCAGCAGGCCTACCTTAGCGGGAGGGTCAAAGACCCAGTACTTC. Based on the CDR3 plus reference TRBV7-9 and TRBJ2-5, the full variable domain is DTGVSQNPRHKITKRGQNVTFRCDPISEHNRLYWYRQTLGQGPEFLTYFQNEAQLEKSRLLSDRFSAERPKGSFSTLEIQRTEQGDSAMYLCASRPTLAGGSKTQYFGPGTRLLVL.

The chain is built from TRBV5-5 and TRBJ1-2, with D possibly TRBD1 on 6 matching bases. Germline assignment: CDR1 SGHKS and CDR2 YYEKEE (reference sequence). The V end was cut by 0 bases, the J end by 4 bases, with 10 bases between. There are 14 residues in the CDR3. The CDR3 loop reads CASSLEDSIYGYTF. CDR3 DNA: TGTGCCAGCAGCTTGGAGGACAGTATCTATGGCTACACCTTC.

DNA of the CDR3: TGCGCCAGCAGCCAAGAAAGTCAGGGGGTGCCCATGGGGGAGCAGTTCTTC. Translated, it gives CASSQESQGVPMGEQFF. The gene calls are TRBV4-1 and TRBJ2-1, with 7 positions matching TRBD1. CDR1 is MGHRA and CDR2 is YSYEKL in the germline V gene. This CDR3 is built from 17 residues. V trimming: 0 bases; J trimming: 10 bases; junction bases outside the gene matches: 15.

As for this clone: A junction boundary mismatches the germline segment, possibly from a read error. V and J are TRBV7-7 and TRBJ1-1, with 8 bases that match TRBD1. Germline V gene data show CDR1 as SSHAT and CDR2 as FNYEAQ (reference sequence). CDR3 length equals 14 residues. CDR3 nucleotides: TGTGCTAGCAGCTGGGACAGGATGAACACTGAAGCTTTCTTT. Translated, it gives CASSWDRMNTEAFF.